These 20 T cell receptor beta chains came from one sample sequenced in a study of regulatory T cells in long-lasting Graves disease. Time point noted: persistent/refractory GD, antithyroid drugs over 5 years with positive TRAb. Construction of the TCR library relied on RNA isolated from PBMCs. In building TCR beta libraries, iRepertoire HTBI primers were used together with Arm-PCR of CDR3 regions. TCRdb re-derived calls from the multiplex PCR reads in MiXCR, one entry per CDR3 protein. The sample comprises more than 350,000 distinct CDR3 sequences, 20% to 25% of which are singletons, and roughly 13% rests with the top ten. Sequencing used peripheral blood mononuclear cells (PBMCs), obtained when the disease was refractory, from a patient treated with antithyroid drugs. The receptors stem from a female donor with Graves disease.

The chain has TRBV3-1 and TRBJ1-3, with D unclear. The CDR3 totals 17 residues. Deletions cut 0 bases from V and 5 bases from J, with 17 bases between. CDR1 is LGHDT and CDR2 is YNNKEL in the germline V gene (reference sequence). The CDR3 region has the DNA TGTGCCAGCAGCCAAGATCCGGGAGGTGCCGGAAGAAACACCATATATTTT. It specifies CASSQDPGGAGRNTIYF.

This clonotype has only a few counts. A much larger clone lies one base from this, so it may be a read error. The V call is TRBV28, the J call TRBJ2-1, with D unclear. Deletions cut 2 bases from V and 0 bases from J, with 5 bases between. The CDR3 covers 14 residues. Germline CDR1 is MDHEN and CDR2 is SYDVKM. CDR3 nucleotides: TGTGCCAGCAGTTTAATCAGCTCCTACAATGAGCAGTTCTTC. This translates into CASSLISSYNEQFF. The full variable domain, its missing parts supplied by reference TRBV28 and TRBJ2-1, is DVKVTQSSRYLVKRTGEKVFLECVQDMDHENMFWYRQDPGLGLRLIYFSYDVKMKEKGDIPEGYSVSREKKERFSLILESASTNQTSMYLCASSLISSYNEQFFGPGTRLTVL.

This clonotype has just a few counts. The chain links TRBV6-2 or TRBV6-3 to TRBJ1-5; TRBD1 is a possible D gene (5 bases). The germline V and J ends were trimmed by 2 bases and 0 bases, with 8 bases remaining between them. The CDR3 is 15 amino acids. The germline V gene has CDR1 MNHEY and CDR2 SVGEGT. The CDR3 bases are TGTGCCAGCAGTTACGGGGGGTATAGCAATCAGCCCCAGCATTTT. Translation: CASSYGGYSNQPQHF.

This chain links TRBV2 with TRBJ1-4; D call uncertain. V lost 6 bases and J lost 5, with 13 bases in between. The CDR3 has 14 amino acids. Germline lookup yields CDR1 SNHLY and CDR2 FYNNEI. CDR3 DNA sequence: TGTGCCAGCAGCGCCTTCGATGGAAATGAAAAACTGTTTTTT. Protein sequence: CASSAFDGNEKLFF.

Comments on this clonotype: One base separates it from a far larger clone, so it is likely a read error. The chain couples TRBV6-2 or TRBV6-3 to TRBJ2-2, with 11 bases fitting TRBD2. There are 15 residues in the CDR3. Germline V lookup: CDR1 MNHEY, CDR2 SVGEGT. Losses at the gene ends were 4 bases for V and 3 bases for J; bases not matched to a gene: 1. In nucleotides, the CDR3 is TGTGCCAGCAGTTCTAGCGGGAGGCACACCGGGGAGCTGTTTTTT. Its protein product is CASSSSGRHTGELFF.

This clonotype came up a few times. The chain recombines TRBV5-1 with TRBJ2-5, with D perhaps TRBD1 (5 bases). V was clipped by 7 bases and J by 4 bases, with 11 bases between them. Germline V gives CDR1 SGHRS, CDR2 YFSETQ. CDR3 length equals 12 residues. The CDR3 loop reads CASGDRRETQYF. CDR3 sequence (DNA): TGCGCCAGCGGCGACAGACGAGAGACCCAGTACTTC.

Many counts were recorded for this clonotype. This chain links TRBV28 with TRBJ2-5, with D unresolved. Trimming removed 3 bases at V and 3 bases at J, with 8 bases between. This CDR3 has 13 amino acids. Germline loops: CDR1 MDHEN, CDR2 SYDVKM. This CDR3 reads CASSLGNEETQYF. The DNA for the CDR3 is TGTGCCAGCAGTTTGGGCAATGAAGAGACCCAGTACTTC. The full variable domain, completed using reference TRBV28 and TRBJ2-5, is DVKVTQSSRYLVKRTGEKVFLECVQDMDHENMFWYRQDPGLGLRLIYFSYDVKMKEKGDIPEGYSVSREKKERFSLILESASTNQTSMYLCASSLGNEETQYFGPGTRLLVL.

The rearrangement uses TRBV5-1 and TRBJ1-4; D not resolved. Germline CDR1 is SGHRS and CDR2 is YFSETQ. V was clipped by 2 bases and J by 5 bases, with 10 bases between them. The CDR3 has 14 amino acids. The CDR3 here is CASSFRGTNEKLFF. CDR3 nucleotides: TGCGCCAGCAGCTTCCGGGGAACGAATGAAAAACTGTTTTTT.

In its sample, this clonotype was seen a few times. This chain links TRBV30 with TRBJ2-5; no reliable D call. V was pared by 4 bases and J by 2 bases, with 8 bases between. The CDR3 covers 12 residues. Looked up from germline, CDR1 is GTSNPN and CDR2 is SVGIG (reference sequence). This CDR3 is CAWKNRQETQYF. The CDR3, as DNA: TGTGCCTGGAAAAACCGACAAGAGACCCAGTACTTC. The full variable domain, rest sourced from reference TRBV30 and TRBJ2-5, is SQTIHQWPATLVQPVGSPLSLECTVEGTSNPNLYWYRQAAGRGLQLLFYSVGIGQISSEVPQNLSASRPQDRQFILSSKKLLLSDSGFYLCAWKNRQETQYFGPGTRLLVL.

This chain links TRBV10-3 with TRBJ1-1; 11 bases are shared with TRBD1. In germline, CDR1 is ENHRY, CDR2 SYGVKD. The CDR3 length is 16 residues. The V segment lost 4 bases and the J segment 5 bases; nucleotides outside the gene matches: 9. Written as DNA, the CDR3 is TGTGCCATCAGTGGTGGGACAGGGGGGGGCAGGACTGAAGCTTTCTTT. Amino acids: CAISGGTGGGRTEAFF.

The genes are TRBV5-1 and TRBJ1-2, with 7 nucleotides matching TRBD1. The CDR3 length is 16 residues. Germline V CDR1 and CDR2: SGHRS, YFSETQ. The V gene end was trimmed by 4 bases and the J gene end by 2 bases; junction bases not matched to a gene: 11. CDR3 nucleotide sequence: TGCGCCAGCAGCACTGGGGTCCCGGGACAGAACTATGGCTACACCTTC. Protein product: CASSTGVPGQNYGYTF.

This chain joins TRBV20-1 and TRBJ2-7; no firm D call. The V gene lost 6 bases and the J gene lost 4 bases, with 7 bases spanning the gap. Germline CDR1 reads DFQATT; CDR2 reads SNEGSKA (reference sequence). The CDR3 loop spans 10 amino acids. The CDR3 DNA reads TGCAGTGCCAAAGGTTACGAGCAGTACTTC. Translating gives CSAKGYEQYF.

This clonotype showed up just a few times. This chain connects TRBV5-5 to TRBJ2-2; D possibly corresponds to TRBD1 (6 bases). The V end was cut by 4 bases, the J end by 7 bases, with 17 bases between. Germline CDR1 SGHKS, CDR2 YYEKEE (reference sequence). CDR3 length: 15 amino acids. CDR3 in DNA: TGTGCCAGCAGCCCTTCTCCCGTAGGGGGCGGGGAGCTGTTTTTT. It translates to CASSPSPVGGGELFF.

With regard to this clonotype: No conserved phenylalanine or tryptophan ends this CDR3, so it is likely a read error. The chain couples TRBV29-1 to TRBJ2-5; D tentatively reads TRBD1 or TRBD2 (6 bases each). V was pared by 1 base and J by 7 bases, with 16 bases between. Germline CDR1 and CDR2: SQVTM and ANQGSEA. The CDR3 runs to 14 residues. CDR3 DNA sequence: TGCAGCGTTGAAGGTTTAAGGGGGGCGGCGACCCAGTACCTC. Protein: CSVEGLRGAATQYL.

This clonotype was seen many times. The V and J genes are TRBV28 and TRBJ2-2; the D gene is possibly TRBD2 (5 bases). CDR1 is MDHEN, CDR2 SYDVKM, per germline. CDR3 length: 14 amino acids. V was trimmed by 5 bases and J by 7 bases, leaving 14 bases between them. CDR3 DNA: TGTGCCAGCAGTCCCCACGGGGTTTACGGGGAGCTGTTTTTT. Encoded protein: CASSPHGVYGELFF.

This clonotype appeared a single time. This chain connects TRBV9 to TRBJ2-3; D is possibly TRBD2 (5 bases). Trimming removed 0 bases from V and 2 bases from J, with 10 bases in between. This CDR3 contains 15 residues. Germline loops: CDR1 SGDLS, CDR2 YYNGEE. CDR3 sequence reads: CASSVDEGFTDTQYF. Written as DNA, the CDR3 is TGTGCCAGCAGCGTAGATGAGGGATTCACAGATACGCAGTATTTT.

This rearrangement joins TRBV5-1 to TRBJ1-4, with 7 bases matching TRBD1. CDR1 SGHRS and CDR2 YFSETQ come from the germline V gene. This CDR3 has 16 residues. Losses at the gene ends were 4 bases for V and 8 bases for J; bases not matched to a gene: 14. CDR3: CASSGGRQGGFEKLFF. The CDR3 bases are TGCGCCAGCAGCGGTGGGAGACAGGGCGGTTTCGAAAAACTGTTTTTT.

This CDR3 reads CASSYRGDRGDYGYTF. CDR3 nucleotides: TGTGCCAGCAGCTACCGGGGGGACAGGGGGGACTATGGCTACACCTTC. This chain joins TRBV6-1 and TRBJ1-2; 11 nucleotides line up with TRBD1. CDR1 and CDR2 from the germline V gene are MNHNS and SASEGT. Trimming cost V 6 bases and J 3 bases; bases outside gene matches: 9. The CDR3 has 16 residues.

This clonotype was detected ten times or more. The rearrangement uses TRBV10-3 and TRBJ2-5; 9 nucleotides agree with TRBD2. With V trimmed by 4 bases and J by 0 bases, 3 bases remained unmatched. From germline, CDR1 is ENHRY and CDR2 SYGVKD. The CDR3 contains 15 residues. The CDR3 DNA sequence: TGTGCCATCAGTGGGACTAGCGAGAACCAAGAGACCCAGTACTTC. Its translation is CAISGTSENQETQYF.

The J gene is TRBJ2-2, the V gene TRBV27; 8 nucleotides align to TRBD1. CDR3 length equals 15 residues. Germline assignment: CDR1 MNHEY and CDR2 SMNVEV (reference sequence). The V segment lost 5 bases and the J segment 6 bases; nucleotides outside the gene matches: 8. The CDR3 DNA reads TGTGCCAGCAGTCCCTCTAGACAGGGGCCCGGGGAGCTGTTTTTT. It is translated as CASSPSRQGPGELFF.